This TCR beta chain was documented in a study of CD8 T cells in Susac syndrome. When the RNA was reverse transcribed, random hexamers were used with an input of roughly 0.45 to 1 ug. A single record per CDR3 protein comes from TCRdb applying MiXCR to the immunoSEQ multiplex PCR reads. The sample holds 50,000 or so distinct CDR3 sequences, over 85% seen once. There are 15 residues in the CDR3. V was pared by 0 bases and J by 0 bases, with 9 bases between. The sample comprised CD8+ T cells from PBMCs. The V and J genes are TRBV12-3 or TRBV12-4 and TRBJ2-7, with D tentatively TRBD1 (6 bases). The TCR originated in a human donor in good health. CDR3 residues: CASSLAGTYSYEQYF. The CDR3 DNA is TGTGCCAGCAGTTTAGCAGGGACATACTCCTACGAGCAGTACTTC.